One sample yielded the 17 T cell receptor beta chains listed below, sequenced in a study of Tregs in tolerant kidney transplant recipients. The table came from immunoSEQ multiplex PCR; TCRdb's copy has only in-frame clones and leaves some out. The sample contains tens of thousands of clones, 95% to 98% of which appear only once. Sample: Tregs from blood, taken before the transplant. The receptors were gathered from a human donor who received a combined kidney and bone marrow transplant.

The chain carries TRBV11-3 and TRBJ1-3; D remains unclear. The germline V gene encodes CDR1 SGHNT and CDR2 YENEEA. This CDR3 has 12 amino acids. The V and J ends lost 9 bases and 0 bases respectively, with 6 bases between them. The CDR3 is CASSFSGNTIYF. The CDR3 DNA follows: TGTGCCAGTTCATTCTCTGGAAACACCATATATTTT.

This rearrangement joins TRBV4-2 to TRBJ1-4, with D possibly being TRBD1 (6 bases). This CDR3 comprises 15 residues. Per the germline V gene, CDR1 is LGHNA and CDR2 is YNFKEQ. Trimming stripped 1 base from V and 5 bases from J, with 11 bases between. In DNA form, the CDR3 reads TGTGCCAGCAGCCAAGTCGCACAGGGAAATGAAAAACTGTTTTTT. Its protein is CASSQVAQGNEKLFF.

This clone showed up just once. The J gene is TRBJ1-2, the V gene TRBV9, with D possibly matching TRBD1 (6 bases). The CDR3 runs to 15 residues. Germline loops: CDR1 SGDLS, CDR2 YYNGEE. Trimming took 2 bases from V and 4 from J, leaving 15 bases between them. Here the CDR3 reads CASSVTGLRGYGYTF. In DNA, the CDR3 is TGTGCCAGCAGCGTTACAGGGCTGAGGGGCTATGGCTACACCTTC. The full variable domain, in which reference TRBV9 and TRBJ1-2 provide the parts outside the CDR3, is DSGVTQTPKHLITATGQRVTLRCSPRSGDLSVYWYQQSLDQGLQFLIQYYNGEERAKGNILERFSAQQFPDLHSELNLSSLELGDSALYFCASSVTGLRGYGYTFGSGTRLTVV.

The rearrangement joins TRBV14 to TRBJ2-1, with D possibly matching TRBD1 (6 bases). This CDR3 region has 12 residues. CDR1 is SGHDN and CDR2 is FVKESK in the germline V gene. Trimming took 5 bases from V and 10 from J, leaving 12 bases between them. CDR3 in amino acids: CASSKAGTEQFF. CDR3 coding DNA: TGTGCCAGCAGCAAAGCCGGGACAGAGCAGTTCTTC.

V is TRBV2 and J is TRBJ1-1; 8 bases map to TRBD1. Trimming cost V 7 bases and J 1 base; bases outside gene matches: 2. The germline V gene has CDR1 SNHLY and CDR2 FYNNEI. The CDR3 totals 13 residues. CDR3 region: CASTGQANTEAFF. The CDR3 coding sequence is TGTGCCAGCACGGGACAGGCGAACACTGAAGCTTTCTTT.

The chain employs TRBV10-3 and TRBJ2-3; 8 positions match TRBD2. The CDR3 totals 17 residues. The V segment lost 2 bases and the J segment 4 bases; nucleotides outside the gene matches: 11. The V gene's germline CDR1 is ENHRY and CDR2 SYGVKD. The DNA for the CDR3 is TGTGCCATCAGTGAGGGCCTAGGGACTAGAATCCCAGATACGCAGTATTTT. Encoded protein: CAISEGLGTRIPDTQYF.

This clone appeared once. This sequence joins TRBV4-3 and TRBJ1-2, with a possible D match to TRBD1 (6 bases). The V gene's germline CDR1 is LGHNA and CDR2 YSLEER. Between the trimmed V and J ends, which lost 0 bases and 5 bases, there was a span of 13 bases. The CDR3 has 15 amino acids. This CDR3 reads CASSQDLRQGYGYTF. The CDR3 nucleotides read TGCGCCAGCAGCCAAGATCTTCGGCAGGGGTATGGCTACACCTTC.

CDR3 nucleotides: TGTGCCAGCAGCCGGGACAGGTCCATTCAGCCCCAGCATTTT. This translates into CASSRDRSIQPQHF. The gene calls are TRBV5-5 and TRBJ1-5; TRBD1 agrees at 8 bases. From germline, CDR1 is SGHKS and CDR2 YYEKEE (reference sequence). Unmatched junction bases numbered 6, after V lost 4 bases and J lost 6 bases. CDR3 size: 14 residues. Complete variable domain (other parts from reference TRBV5-5 and TRBJ1-5): DAGVTQSPTHLIKTRGQQVTLRCSPISGHKSVSWYQQVLGQGPQFIFQYYEKEERGRGNFPDRFSARQFPNYSSELNVNALLLGDSALYLCASSRDRSIQPQHFGDGTRLSIL.

The V gene is TRBV9, the J gene TRBJ2-1; 9 nucleotides match TRBD2. The V and J ends lost 2 bases and 1 base, in that order; junction bases with no gene match: 1. Germline values: CDR1 SGDLS, CDR2 YYNGEE. The CDR3 sequence is 15 residues long. This CDR3 reads CASSVLAGSYNEQFF. CDR3 DNA sequence: TGTGCCAGCAGCGTTCTAGCGGGGTCCTACAATGAGCAGTTCTTC.

The CDR3 sequence is CASSSPSGGNTEAFF. CDR3 bases: TGTGCCAGCAGTTCCCCATCAGGGGGGAACACTGAAGCTTTCTTT. The chain recombines TRBV28 with TRBJ1-1, with 7 bases fitting TRBD1. From germline, CDR1 is MDHEN and CDR2 SYDVKM. The CDR3 consists of 15 residues. J lost 1 base, V lost 4 bases, and 6 bases had no gene match. The full variable domain, rest sourced from reference TRBV28 and TRBJ1-1, is DVKVTQSSRYLVKRTGEKVFLECVQDMDHENMFWYRQDPGLGLRLIYFSYDVKMKEKGDIPEGYSVSREKKERFSLILESASTNQTSMYLCASSSPSGGNTEAFFGQGTRLTVV.

The CDR3 loop reads CASSSHQAGDTDTQYF. The CDR3 DNA is TGTGCCAGCAGTTCCCACCAGGCGGGGGACACAGATACGCAGTATTTT. The chain uses TRBV6-6 and TRBJ2-3; 7 bases align to TRBD2. The CDR3 covers 16 residues. The J segment lost 2 bases and the V segment lost 4 bases, leaving 9 bases of the junction unmatched. Germline CDR1 reads MNHNY; CDR2 reads SVGAGI (reference sequence).

This chain connects TRBV18 to TRBJ1-2; 10 bases agree with TRBD1. This CDR3 comprises 16 residues. The germline V gene has CDR1 KGHSH and CDR2 LQKENI. With V trimmed by 2 bases and J by 4 bases, 7 bases remained unmatched. The CDR3: CASSPETGGDRYGYTF. CDR3 DNA sequence: TGTGCCAGCTCACCAGAGACAGGGGGCGACCGCTATGGCTACACCTTC.

The V gene is TRBV7-8, the J gene TRBJ2-5, with D maybe TRBD2 (6 bases). V lost 5 bases and J 7 bases, leaving 14 bases between the germline ends. This CDR3 spans 13 amino acids. From germline, CDR1 is SGHVS and CDR2 FQNEAQ. The CDR3 bases are TGTGCCAGCAGCCGGGAGAGGGTCGGGACCCAGTACTTC. It encodes CASSRERVGTQYF.

This chain links TRBV19 with TRBJ1-1; tentative D call: TRBD1 (5 bases). Germline V lookup: CDR1 LNHDA, CDR2 SQIVND (reference sequence). V was clipped by 4 bases and J by 4 bases, with 22 bases between them. The CDR3 is made up of 17 amino acids. CDR3 amino acids: CASSKLIRAGKVTEAFF. DNA of the CDR3: TGTGCCAGTAGTAAGCTTATTCGAGCAGGGAAGGTCACTGAAGCTTTCTTT.

The chain recombines TRBV28 with TRBJ1-4, with D unclear. This CDR3 spans 14 amino acids. V was shortened by 2 bases and J by 8 bases, with 12 bases between the two germline ends. Germline values: CDR1 MDHEN, CDR2 SYDVKM. CDR3 in amino acids: CASSLIGFREKLFF. CDR3 bases: TGTGCCAGCAGTTTAATCGGGTTTCGCGAAAAACTGTTTTTT.

CDR3 sequence: CASSERFITGELFF. The CDR3 DNA reads TGTGCCAGCAGTGAACGTTTTATCACCGGGGAGCTGTTTTTT. V gene TRBV2 combines with J gene TRBJ2-2; D not certain. V lost 2 bases and J lost 4, with 8 bases in between. The CDR3 extends over 14 amino acids. CDR1 is SNHLY and CDR2 is FYNNEI in the germline V gene.

The chain links TRBV18 to TRBJ1-2; unclear D gene. Trimming left V 2 bases short and J 8 bases short, with 6 bases between. The V gene's germline CDR1 is KGHSH and CDR2 LQKENI. This CDR3 comprises 11 residues. CDR3 nucleotides: TGTGCCAGCTCACCAAATGAGGGCTACACCTTC. Its translation is CASSPNEGYTF. The variable domain in full, with the rest retrieved from reference TRBV18 and TRBJ1-2, is NAGVMQNPRHLVRRRGQEARLRCSPMKGHSHVYWYRQLPEEGLKFMVYLQKENIIDESGMPKERFSAEFPKEGPSILRIQQVVRGDSAAYFCASSPNEGYTFGSGTRLTVV.